This passage covers 14 T cell receptor beta chains from one sample sequenced in a study of CD8+ T cells in alopecia areata. Pooled cells of cutaneous lymph node origin were sorted on CD4, CD8alpha, NKG2D, NKG2ACE and other markers. cDNA reverse transcribed from extracted RNA served as the sequencing template. TCRdb keeps only in-frame clones here, not all; method: immunoSEQ multiplex PCR. The sample shows under 350,000 clones, none of them appearing just once. The sequenced sample was CD4+ T cells sorted from a lymph node. Receptor source: a C3H/HeJ mouse with alopecia areata. The strain's MHC type: H2-k.

This clone has more than one count but fewer than ten. Gene names and germline refer to mouse. CDR3 sequence reads: CASSQPGQTYEQYF. CDR3 DNA, as far as it was read: TGTGCCAGCAGTCAACCGGGACAAACCTAT. J is TRBJ2-7 and V is TRBV19, with TRBD1 as a possible D gene (6 bases). From the germline J gene comes the end of the CDR3, since the read stops 4 residues before it. The germline CDR1 and CDR2 sequences are FNHDT and SITEND (reference sequence). The CDR3 is 14 residues long. V lost 4 bases and J lost 2, with 13 bases in between.

In the case of this clone: Mouse names are used for the genes. The read is 4 residues too short to cover the CDR3 end, so that end is filled in from the germline J gene. This chain connects TRBV13-1 to TRBJ2-7; 11 bases fit TRBD2. The germline V gene encodes CDR1 NSHNY and CDR2 SYGAGN. This CDR3 spans 14 amino acids. With 7 bases clipped from V and 0 bases from J, the junction kept 3 bases outside the gene matches. CDR3 bases read: TGTGCCAGCCCCGACTGGGGGGGCTCCTAT. Its protein is CASPDWGGSY. The CDR3 in its entirety is CASPDWGGSYEQYF.

This clone was found a few times. The germline and genes are mouse ones. Read sequence stops 4 residues before the CDR3 end, and the germline J gene provides the missing end. The gene calls are TRBV13-3 and TRBJ1-1; TRBD1 matches at 7 bases. The CDR3 consists of 12 residues. Germline V gene data show CDR1 as NNHDY and CDR2 as SYVADS. CDR3 DNA, as far as it was read: TGTGCCAGCAGTGATGGGACAGGA. This gives the protein CASSDGTG. The whole CDR3 protein reads CASSDGTGEVFF.

This clone was counted only a few times. Gene names and germline refer to mouse. The read stops 4 residues short of the end of the CDR3; the missing end is completed from the germline J gene. The chain links TRBV1 to TRBJ2-1; D possibly corresponds to TRBD1 (6 bases). The CDR3 runs 15 residues. The germline CDR1 and CDR2 sequences are NSQYPW and LRSPGD (reference sequence). Trimming took off 6 bases at V and 2 bases at J, with 14 bases between the two ends. The sequenced part of the CDR3 DNA is TGCACCTGCAGGGTGCAGGGGAGGGACTATGCT. It yields the protein CTCRVQGRDYA. The entire CDR3 protein reads CTCRVQGRDYAEQFF.

Comments on this clone: The germline and genes are mouse ones. Here the CDR3 reads CASSRDPGGDTQYF. The sequenced CDR3 bases are TGTGCTAGCAGTAGAGATCCGGGGGGGGAC. This chain joins TRBV17 and TRBJ2-5; TRBD2 aligns across 7 bases. Read data end 4 residues before the CDR3 end; the end is taken from the germline J gene. The CDR3 totals 14 residues. In germline, CDR1 is MNHDT, CDR2 YYDKIL.

Comments on this clone: Mouse names are used for the genes. Coverage ceases 4 residues before the CDR3 finishes, and the germline J gene fills in the end. Other DNA sequences in the same sample also yield this CDR3. The gene calls are TRBV19 and TRBJ1-1; TRBD1 aligns across 8 bases. The germline V gene encodes CDR1 FNHDT and CDR2 SITEND (reference sequence). This CDR3 has 13 residues. The covered CDR3 bases are TGTGCCAGCAGCATCAGGGGGCGAACA. Translated: CASSIRGRT. The CDR3 reads in full as CASSIRGRTEVFF.

The sample holds a few counts of this clone. These gene names are mouse names. Sequencing ends 4 residues short of the CDR3 end; the germline J gene provides the rest. This chain joins TRBV5 and TRBJ2-7, with a weak D call TRBD1 (6 bases). This CDR3 has 14 amino acids. Germline values: CDR1 LGHNA, CDR2 YNLKQL (reference sequence). CDR3 bases read: TGTGCCAGCAGCCAAGTGAACAGGGAGGAT. Translation: CASSQVNRED. The CDR3 in its entirety is CASSQVNREDEQYF.

Worth noting for this clone: The germline and genes are mouse ones. The CDR3 end lies 4 residues beyond the end of the read and is filled in from the germline J gene. This chain links TRBV13-1 with TRBJ1-2, with 7 bases lining up with TRBD1. The CDR3 loop spans 14 amino acids. Germline V gene data show CDR1 as NSHNY and CDR2 as SYGAGN. The ends lost 4 bases at V and 2 bases at J; junction bases unmatched: 5. The chain's CDR3 is CASSPPTGNSDYTF. The CDR3 DNA, read in part, is TGTGCCAGCAGTCCTCCGACAGGGAACTCC.

This clone was found many times. Gene names are the mouse ones. The DNA ends 4 residues before the CDR3 does, and the rest of the CDR3 is filled in from the germline J gene. This chain joins TRBV13-3 and TRBJ2-3, with 7 positions matching TRBD2. The CDR3 contains 15 residues. Germline-derived CDR1 and CDR2 are NNHDY and SYVADS. Trimming cost V 0 bases and J 3 bases; bases outside gene matches: 4. CDR3 region: CASSDAWGVAETLYF. The sequenced part of the CDR3 DNA is TGTGCCAGCAGTGATGCATGGGGGGTAGCAGAA.

A remark on this clone: Mouse germline and gene names are used. The read falls 4 residues short of the CDR3 end, and the missing part is taken from the germline J gene. This chain connects TRBV5 to TRBJ2-1, with 8 positions matching TRBD2. CDR3 length: 16 residues. J was trimmed by 0 bases and V by 2 bases; bases with no gene match: 3. Looked up from germline, CDR1 is LGHNA and CDR2 is YNLKQL (reference sequence). CDR3 DNA (partial): TGTGCCAGCAGCCAATACGGGGGGGCTAACTATGCT. It codes for CASSQYGGANYA. The whole CDR3 is CASSQYGGANYAEQFF.

This clone appeared a few times. The genes are named according to mouse. The read comes to an end 4 residues before the CDR3 does, leaving the germline J gene to fill in the end. The chain is built from TRBV13-2 and TRBJ2-3; TRBD1 is a possible D gene (6 bases). The CDR3 contains 15 residues. The germline V and J ends were trimmed by 3 bases and 1 base, with 12 bases remaining between them. The V gene's germline CDR1 is NNHNN and CDR2 SYGAGS (reference sequence). The DNA read from the CDR3 is TGTGCCAGCGGTGGCACAGGGAGGGGTGCAGAA. Translating it yields CASGGTGRGAE. The CDR3 as a whole reads CASGGTGRGAETLYF.

This clone was seen a handful of times. Mouse gene names and germline throughout. The sequenced fragment ends 4 residues before the CDR3 boundary, so the rest is inferred from the germline J gene. Within the sample, other DNA sequences also encode this same CDR3. The V and J genes are TRBV19 and TRBJ2-3; D might be TRBD2 (6 bases). From germline, CDR1 is FNHDT and CDR2 SITEND (reference sequence). This CDR3 comprises 14 residues. Trimming removed 4 bases at V and 1 base at J, with 10 bases between. Incomplete CDR3 DNA: TGTGCCAGCAGTGGTGGGGGTGGTGCAGAA. It specifies CASSGGGGAE. The full CDR3 reads CASSGGGGAETLYF. Based on the CDR3 plus reference TRBV19 and TRBJ2-3, the full variable domain is GGIITQTPKFLIGQEGQKLTLKCQQNFNHDTMYWYRQDSGKGLRLIYYSITENDLQKGDLSEGYDASREKKSSFSLTVTSAQKNEMAVFLCASSGGGGAETLYFGSGTRLTVL.

As concerns this clone: Genes here carry mouse names. The CDR3 end is not reached by the read, which stops 4 residues before it; the germline J gene fills it in. The rearrangement joins TRBV13-1 to TRBJ2-1, with D perhaps matching TRBD2 (5 bases). Germline V gene sequence: CDR1 NSHNY, CDR2 SYGAGN. The V gene lost 0 bases and the J gene lost 2 bases, with 9 bases spanning the gap. CDR3 size: 15 residues. CDR3 amino acids: CASSDGMGYYAEQFF. Incomplete CDR3 DNA: TGTGCCAGCAGTGATGGAATGGGGTACTATGCT.

A few counts support this clone. Genes and germline come from the mouse. Sequencing ends 4 residues short of the CDR3 end; the germline J gene provides the rest. V gene TRBV13-1 combines with J gene TRBJ2-1; weak D call: TRBD1 (6 bases). The V gene's germline CDR1 is NSHNY and CDR2 SYGAGN. The CDR3 length is 14 residues. Trimming removed 6 bases at V and 1 base at J, with 11 bases between. The CDR3 region is CASNKQGNYAEQFF. CDR3 DNA (partial): TGTGCCAGCAATAAACAGGGAAACTATGCT.